The 8 T cell receptor beta chains given below trace back to one sample, sequenced in a study of Graves' ophthalmopathy and Graves' hyperthyroidism. Using RNA transcripts, the TCR beta CDR3 regions were amplified. First-round RT-PCR used HTBI primers; second-round multiplex PCR followed. TCRdb re-analysed the multiplex PCR reads in MiXCR, keeping a single row per CDR3 protein. Among over 150,000 distinct CDR3 sequences listed, 30% to 45% were seen once. The sequenced sample consisted of peripheral blood. These receptors all come from a middle-aged woman with Graves' ophthalmopathy.

This clonotype occurred many times. J is TRBJ2-2 and V is TRBV9; 8 nucleotides match TRBD2. After removal of 4 bases from V and 6 bases from J, the junction contained 11 bases not matched to a gene. The CDR3 extends over 16 amino acids. Germline assignment: CDR1 SGDLS and CDR2 YYNGEE. The CDR3 bases are TGTGCCAGCAGCCCCTCAAGCGGGAGAGGCGCCGGGGAGCTGTTTTTT. Its translation is CASSPSSGRGAGELFF.

This clonotype was seen repeatedly, ten times or more. The chain uses TRBV6-5 and TRBJ2-7; D assignment may be TRBD1 or TRBD2 (5 bases each). Germline V gene data show CDR1 as MNHEY and CDR2 as SVGAGI. V lost 6 bases, J lost 1 base, and 16 bases lay in between. The CDR3 spans 15 residues. The CDR3 is CASSLGTDGSYEQYF. CDR3 DNA sequence: TGTGCCAGCAGCCTCGGGACCGATGGGTCCTACGAGCAGTACTTC.

The V and J genes are TRBV7-3 and TRBJ1-1, with D perhaps TRBD1 (5 bases). The CDR3 loop spans 13 amino acids. Germline-derived CDR1 and CDR2 are SGHTA and FQGTGA. The V and J ends lost 3 bases and 5 bases respectively, with 10 bases between them. The CDR3 sequence is CASSLKGLTEAFF. The CDR3 nucleotides are TGTGCCAGCAGCTTGAAGGGGTTGACTGAAGCTTTCTTT.

This clonotype appeared a few times. V usage is TRBV24-1 and J usage is TRBJ2-2; 9 bases line up with TRBD1. The CDR3 has 14 amino acids. Germline loops: CDR1 KGHDR, CDR2 SFDVKD. Trimming cost V 9 bases and J 4 bases; bases outside gene matches: 5. The CDR3 loop is CATRDRASTGELFF. CDR3 sequence (DNA): TGTGCCACCCGGGACAGGGCGTCCACCGGGGAGCTGTTTTTT.

This chain joins TRBV2 and TRBJ1-1, with D hard to call. V was trimmed by 0 bases and J by 1 base, leaving 12 bases between them. Germline CDR1 SNHLY, CDR2 FYNNEI. There are 16 residues in the CDR3. This CDR3 is CASSEAAETSNTEAFF. For the CDR3, the DNA is TGTGCCAGCAGTGAAGCTGCAGAAACATCGAACACTGAAGCTTTCTTT.

This clonotype was detected ten times or more. The chain recombines TRBV7-2 with TRBJ1-2; D is uncertain. The CDR3 is made up of 15 amino acids. Germline V gene sequence: CDR1 SGHTA, CDR2 FQGNSA. The germline V and J ends were trimmed by 3 bases and 0 bases, with 11 bases remaining between them. The CDR3: CASSFAKTANYGYTF. The CDR3 nucleotides read TGTGCCAGCAGCTTTGCTAAAACAGCTAACTATGGCTACACCTTC.

This clonotype was seen many times. CDR3 sequence: CASRGGPAERGTEAFF. CDR3 DNA sequence: TGTGCCAGTAGAGGGGGGCCGGCAGAGCGGGGCACTGAAGCTTTCTTT. V and J are TRBV19 and TRBJ1-1; a weak D match, TRBD1 (6 bases). The CDR3 extends over 16 amino acids. V was shortened by 6 bases and J by 4 bases, with 21 bases between the two germline ends. Germline V gene data show CDR1 as LNHDA and CDR2 as SQIVND (reference sequence).

Ten or more counts support this clonotype. The genes are TRBV6-5 and TRBJ2-5, with D tentatively TRBD1 or TRBD2 (5 bases each). The germline gives CDR1 MNHEY, CDR2 SVGAGI. V was clipped by 6 bases and J by 2 bases, with 10 bases between them. The CDR3 length is 13 residues. Written as DNA, the CDR3 is TGTGCCAGCAGCCAGGGACGGCAAGAGACCCAGTACTTC. Amino acids: CASSQGRQETQYF.